The entry that follows covers one T cell receptor beta chain sequence. Antigen: not known. These data originate in a study of TIL therapy for anti-PD-1-resistant metastatic lung cancer. Study context: Median patient age was about 55, ranging about 38-80 years.

Study-wide results and caveats: TIL clonotype persistence in blood showed no apparent association with response.

Germline-derived CDR1 and CDR2 are LNHDA and SQIVND (reference sequence). CDR3 length equals 16 residues. This was the immunoSEQ v3 assay. Sequenced by immunoSEQ multiplex PCR; TCRdb stores in-frame clones only, minus some. The data contain roughly 60,000 clones, about nine tenths of them seen just once; the ten biggest clones take up around 2.6%. Time point noted: pre-treatment sample, taken before nivolumab and TIL therapy. Enrollment ran from late 2017 to early 2020. This sample comprised blood, obtained at baseline. The source is a person aged 25-80 years with non-small cell lung cancer. This chain joins TRBV19 and TRBJ2-1; D is undetermined. The CDR3 coding sequence is TGTGCTACTACGTGGTCCGCGGATAACGTATACAATGAGCAGTTCTTC. Residues: CATTWSADNVYNEQFF.